This T cell receptor beta chain was observed in a study of blood T cell repertoires in COVID-19. Study-level information: Material from acute and convalescent COVID-19 was sourced from the United States, Italy and Spain. T cells, B-cell-depleted T cells, or PBMCs supplied cDNA or gDNA.

All enrollees were roughly 18 to 100 years old and from approximately 25 US areas. Allocation to cohorts depended on clinical history reported by the participants. CDR1 and CDR2 from the germline V gene are SGHAT and FQNNGV. J was trimmed by 4 bases and V by 0 bases; bases with no gene match: 12. This CDR3 region has 18 residues. Clones were sequenced by immunoSEQ multiplex PCR, and TCRdb holds only the in-frame ones, with some missing. The table records some 300,000 clones, 85% to 90% of them present only once. The chain couples TRBV11-2 to TRBJ1-2, with 9 bases aligning to TRBD1. The sequencing sample was made of PBMCs or T cells enriched from blood (not recorded which). The origin of this receptor is a man aged 25 to 40 who had recovered from COVID-19. The CDR3 is CASSLDPGQGVSGYGYTF. The CDR3 nucleotides are TGTGCCAGCAGCTTAGATCCGGGACAGGGAGTCTCGGGCTATGGCTACACCTTC.